Reported below is one T cell receptor beta chain. In the authors' methods: Nucleated cell number was recorded as an estimate derived from reference gene primer amplification. Here immunoSEQ multiplex PCR was the method, and the copy in TCRdb shows in-frame clones only, minus some. The V and J calls and clone size come from that table; D and trimming were worked out from the DNA. The sample comprises around 370,000 clones, more than 75% of which are singletons, and 2.5% to 4% rests with the top ten. The data stem from a study of blood T cell repertoires in COVID-19. Germline V gives CDR1 LNHDA, CDR2 SQIVND (reference sequence). The CDR3 is made up of 13 amino acids. V was shortened by 3 bases and J by 3 bases, with 5 bases between the two germline ends.

The clonotype was recovered from a woman between 18 and 29 years old who had recovered from COVID-19. V is TRBV19 and J is TRBJ2-2; possible D gene TRBD1, 5 bases. The sample comprised peripheral blood. In DNA form, the CDR3 reads TGTGCCAGTAGTATCAGGGACACCGGGGAGCTGTTTTTT. Its protein is CASSIRDTGELFF. The variable domain in full, completed from reference TRBV19 and TRBJ2-2, reads DGGITQSPKYLFRKEGQNVTLSCEQNLNHDAMYWYRQDPGQGLRLIYYSQIVNDFQKGDIAEGYSVSREKKESFPLTVTSAQKNPTAFYLCASSIRDTGELFFGEGSRLTVL.